The 18 T cell receptor beta chains listed next were all sequenced from one sample in a study of T-cell memory formation after mild COVID-19. MiXCR, run by TCRdb on the 5' RACE reads, gives a single entry per CDR3 protein. The sample lists 200,000 or so distinct CDR3 sequences; around 15% were seen once. Sequenced: PBMCs or a T cell subset sorted from them (not recorded which). The receptors shown here come from an adult woman who had mild COVID-19 (a few samples of this study predate the infection). Cell type and time point are not known.

This clonotype was picked up a small number of times. The chain joins TRBV6-5 to TRBJ2-1; TRBD2 aligns across 11 bases. The germline V gene encodes CDR1 MNHEY and CDR2 SVGAGI. The CDR3 is made up of 15 amino acids. Unmatched junction bases numbered 4, after V lost 2 bases and J lost 7 bases. CDR3: CASSYLTSGRNEQFF. The CDR3 DNA follows: TGTGCCAGCAGTTACCTCACTAGCGGGAGAAATGAGCAGTTCTTC.

This clonotype turned up a few times. The chain joins TRBV18 to TRBJ1-1; D remains ambiguous. CDR1 and CDR2 from the germline V gene are KGHSH and LQKENI. This CDR3 has 13 amino acids. The V gene lost 5 bases and the J gene lost 1 base, with 8 bases spanning the gap. CDR3 nucleotide sequence: TGTGCCAGCTCATCGACACAGAACACTGAAGCTTTCTTT. It specifies CASSSTQNTEAFF. Using reference TRBV18 and TRBJ1-1 for the parts outside the CDR3, the full variable domain is NAGVMQNPRHLVRRRGQEARLRCSPMKGHSHVYWYRQLPEEGLKFMVYLQKENIIDESGMPKERFSAEFPKEGPSILRIQQVVRGDSAAYFCASSSTQNTEAFFGQGTRLTVV.

DNA for the CDR3: TGTGCCAGCAGCCAAGTGAGCAGCTATGGCTACACCTTC. It specifies CASSQVSSYGYTF. This chain uses TRBV3-1 with TRBJ1-2; D gene uncertain. The V end was cut by 1 base, the J end by 4 bases, with 7 bases between. This CDR3 is 13 amino acids long. Looked up from germline, CDR1 is LGHDT and CDR2 is YNNKEL (reference sequence). Full variable domain (remainder filled in from reference TRBV3-1 and TRBJ1-2): DTAVSQTPKYLVTQMGNDKSIKCEQNLGHDTMYWYKQDSKKFLKIMFSYNNKELIINETVPNRFSPKSPDKAHLNLHINSLELGDSAVYFCASSQVSSYGYTFGSGTRLTVV.

This clonotype was observed a few times. The V call is TRBV12-3 or TRBV12-4, the J call TRBJ2-5, with TRBD2 matching 8 bases. With 5 bases clipped from V and 4 bases from J, the junction kept 9 bases outside the gene matches. CDR3 length: 15 residues. The CDR3 DNA follows: TGTGCCAGCAGTCCTCGGACTAGCTACGGAGAGACCCAGTACTTC. Translated, it gives CASSPRTSYGETQYF.

The chain recombines TRBV5-8 with TRBJ2-1; weak D call: TRBD2 (7 bases). CDR1 and CDR2 (germline): SGHTS, YDEGEE. Between the trimmed V and J ends, which lost 4 bases and 1 base, there was a span of 12 bases. This CDR3 has 15 residues. CDR3 sequence: CASSGRGRSYNEQFF. The CDR3 DNA is TGTGCCAGCAGCGGGAGGGGGAGATCCTACAATGAGCAGTTCTTC.

The table lists this clonotype with many counts. This chain joins TRBV29-1 and TRBJ2-2; possibly TRBD1 for D (6 bases). The V gene's germline CDR1 is SQVTM and CDR2 ANQGSEA. CDR3 length: 14 amino acids. V was shortened by 7 bases and J by 3 bases, with 15 bases between the two germline ends. For the CDR3, the DNA is TGCAGCGCCCGACAGGCTCGGGACACCGGGGAGCTGTTTTTT. Amino acids: CSARQARDTGELFF.

The CDR3, as DNA: TGTGCCAGCAGCTTCGCTCGCTCCTACGAGCAGTACTTC. Translation: CASSFARSYEQYF. The chain employs TRBV7-9 and TRBJ2-7; no firm D call. Germline V gene lookup returns CDR1 SEHNR and CDR2 FQNEAQ (reference sequence). Between the trimmed V and J ends, which lost 3 bases and 0 bases, there was a span of 6 bases. CDR3 size: 13 residues.

This clonotype was observed a handful of times. V and J are TRBV18 and TRBJ2-5, with D uncertain. V was shortened by 2 bases and J by 5 bases, with 12 bases between the two germline ends. CDR3 size: 14 residues. Germline-derived CDR1 and CDR2 are KGHSH and LQKENI. The CDR3 loop reads CASSPTRGRETQYF. The DNA for the CDR3 is TGTGCCAGCTCACCAACCAGAGGAAGGGAGACCCAGTACTTC.

As to this clonotype: A junction boundary mismatches the germline segment, possibly from a read error. The CDR3 loop reads CATSGEWGFEQFF. The DNA for the CDR3 is TGTGCCACCAGCGGAGAGTGGGGGTTTGAGCAGTTCTTC. The rearrangement uses TRBV15 and TRBJ2-1, with D perhaps being TRBD1 or TRBD2 (5 bases each). This CDR3 comprises 13 residues. Germline V gives CDR1 LNHNV, CDR2 YYDKDF (reference sequence).

The chain combines TRBV6-4 with TRBJ1-4; possible D gene TRBD1, 5 bases. V dropped 1 base and J dropped 6 bases, with 21 bases sitting between them. This CDR3 spans 18 amino acids. The germline V gene encodes CDR1 MRHNA and CDR2 SNTAGT. CDR3 residues: CASSDWREGQGLYEKLFF. The CDR3 DNA is TGTGCCAGCAGTGACTGGCGGGAGGGGCAGGGTCTGTATGAAAAACTGTTTTTT.

The chain has TRBV7-9 and TRBJ1-4; the match to TRBD1 covers 7 bases. In germline, CDR1 is SEHNR, CDR2 FQNEAQ (reference sequence). The trim removed 4 bases at V and 6 bases at J, leaving 2 bases unmatched. The CDR3 consists of 13 residues. Written as DNA, the CDR3 is TGTGCCAGCAGCTCACAGGGGTATGAAAAACTGTTTTTT. Its translation is CASSSQGYEKLFF.

The chain employs TRBV3-1 and TRBJ2-5; 9 bases are a match to TRBD2. The CDR3 consists of 14 residues. Trimming cost V 4 bases and J 5 bases; bases outside gene matches: 5. Germline V gene data show CDR1 as LGHDT and CDR2 as YNNKEL (reference sequence). The CDR3 DNA follows: TGTGCCAGCAGCCGGGGGACTAGCTGGGAGACCCAGTACTTC. This gives the protein CASSRGTSWETQYF.

This clonotype was detected a few times. The V call is TRBV11-2, the J call TRBJ2-7; D gene unclear. CDR3 length equals 17 residues. Germline V CDR1 and CDR2: SGHAT, FQNNGV. Deletions cut 0 bases from V and 3 bases from J, with 18 bases between. In DNA, the CDR3 is TGTGCCAGCAGCTTAGAGGTCGGGCGGACCCTGTTCTACGAGCAGTACTTC. Encoded protein: CASSLEVGRTLFYEQYF.

This clonotype came up a few times. CDR3 protein: CASSPGLAGEETQYF. CDR3 DNA: TGTGCCAGCAGCCCGGGACTAGCGGGAGAAGAGACCCAGTACTTC. The chain has TRBV7-2 and TRBJ2-5; 14 bases agree with TRBD2. The length of the CDR3 is 15 residues. The V gene's germline CDR1 is SGHTA and CDR2 FQGNSA. The V segment lost 5 bases and the J segment 3 bases; nucleotides outside the gene matches: 2.

This chain connects TRBV9 to TRBJ2-2, with unresolved D. CDR1 and CDR2 from the germline V gene are SGDLS and YYNGEE. This CDR3 is built from 15 residues. Trimming left V 0 bases short and J 1 base short, with 7 bases between. CDR3 sequence (DNA): TGTGCCAGCAGCGTAGGTTTCCTGAACACCGGGGAGCTGTTTTTT. It specifies CASSVGFLNTGELFF.

A few counts support this clonotype. V and J are TRBV7-9 and TRBJ1-1; TRBD1 is a possible D gene (5 bases). The V end lost 4 bases, the J end lost 5 bases, and 11 bases lay between the germline ends. The CDR3 is 13 amino acids. In germline, CDR1 is SEHNR, CDR2 FQNEAQ (reference sequence). CDR3 region: CASSSKRGTEAFF. As DNA, the CDR3 is TGTGCCAGCAGCTCCAAGAGGGGTACTGAAGCTTTCTTT.

The rearrangement joins TRBV12-3 or TRBV12-4 to TRBJ2-7; D is ambiguous. The CDR3 loop spans 11 amino acids. V gave up 6 bases and J gave up 7 bases, with 10 bases separating them. The CDR3 loop reads CASRNWGEQYF. DNA for the CDR3: TGTGCCAGCAGGAATTGGGGAGAGCAGTACTTC.

V usage is TRBV28 and J usage is TRBJ2-2; possibly TRBD2 for D (6 bases). Trimming took 5 bases from V and 0 from J, leaving 7 bases between them. Germline CDR1 is MDHEN and CDR2 is SYDVKM. The CDR3 loop spans 14 amino acids. As DNA, the CDR3 is TGTGCCAGCAGTGGCGGGGCGAACACCGGGGAGCTGTTTTTT. It codes for CASSGGANTGELFF.